This T cell receptor beta chain was found in a study of cytomegalovirus exposure and HLA in healthy donors (dated by TCRdb to 2017 to 2019). General notes on the study: According to a later analysis, one platform produced both the 110 or so validation repertoires and the approximately 600 repertoires of the first cohort. The study aimed to test whether signatures of past pathogen exposure could be identified by cataloging public T cell receptors. In addition to the first cohort of 650 to 750 subjects, a separate validation cohort of 120 different subjects was used. High-throughput TCR immunosequencing, statistical association of individual TCRs with disease status, and machine learning were combined to predict cytomegalovirus infection status.

Library generation was performed with the immunoSEQ multiplex PCR assay. Turning to the authors' computational methods: A statistical classification framework was built for diagnosing cytomegalovirus status from the catalog of TCR beta chain sequences. Not all clones reach the TCRdb copy of this immuneACCESS table, which keeps in-frame sequences only. Checked studies attribute under half of the gap to unresolved V genes and leave the rest unexplained. That table is the source of V, J and clone size, and D and trimming were worked out from the DNA. The sample contains tens of thousands of clones, 80% to 95% of them found a single time. Around 3.5% of the sample rests with the top ten. Donors formed part of the validation cohort, which comprised about 120 subjects and was distinct from the first cohort of several hundred subjects. About this clone itself: The antigen it binds to is not known. Base-call qualities are not available, and no considerably larger clone is one nucleotide away.

The paper as a whole reports these results and caveats: The study gave a list of roughly 150 TCR beta chains associated with cytomegalovirus. A few of the identified cytomegalovirus-associated TCR beta chains were confirmed in vitro to be specific for cytomegalovirus antigens. All 110 or so repertoires were used to score co-occurrence in the validation cohort in a later analysis, because that analysis had no HLA typing for the cohort. Most TCR sequences were observed very rarely across donors, whereas some public TCRs were present in many individuals. Of the cluster scores, 94% were above 0 in a later analysis, which found that TCRs clustered in the first cohort also tended to co-occur in the 95 to 150 validation repertoires. Cytomegalovirus status was reported to be diagnosed by the classifier with high specificity and sensitivity in both the original and validation cohorts. According to the authors, the approach could potentially be generalized to other disease states and immunological phenotypes.

The CDR3 numbers 14 residues from cysteine through phenylalanine. Of the read, only the CDR3 DNA is kept; its 42 bases are in frame from base 1. Looking up the germline V gene yields CDR1 MNHNS and CDR2 SASEGT. V and J are truncated by 5 bases and 0 bases respectively, leaving an intervening sequence of 10 bases. What was sequenced was PBMCs. The chain links TRBV6-1 with TRBJ1-1, and TRBD1 may be the D gene, going by 6 matching bases. This clonotype was sampled from a woman aged 30 to 39 in good health and CMV-seronegative. For the CDR3, the sequence is CASSWTAMNTEAFF. In nucleotide form, the sequence is TGTGCCAGCAGTTGGACAGCCATGAACACTGAAGCTTTCTTT.